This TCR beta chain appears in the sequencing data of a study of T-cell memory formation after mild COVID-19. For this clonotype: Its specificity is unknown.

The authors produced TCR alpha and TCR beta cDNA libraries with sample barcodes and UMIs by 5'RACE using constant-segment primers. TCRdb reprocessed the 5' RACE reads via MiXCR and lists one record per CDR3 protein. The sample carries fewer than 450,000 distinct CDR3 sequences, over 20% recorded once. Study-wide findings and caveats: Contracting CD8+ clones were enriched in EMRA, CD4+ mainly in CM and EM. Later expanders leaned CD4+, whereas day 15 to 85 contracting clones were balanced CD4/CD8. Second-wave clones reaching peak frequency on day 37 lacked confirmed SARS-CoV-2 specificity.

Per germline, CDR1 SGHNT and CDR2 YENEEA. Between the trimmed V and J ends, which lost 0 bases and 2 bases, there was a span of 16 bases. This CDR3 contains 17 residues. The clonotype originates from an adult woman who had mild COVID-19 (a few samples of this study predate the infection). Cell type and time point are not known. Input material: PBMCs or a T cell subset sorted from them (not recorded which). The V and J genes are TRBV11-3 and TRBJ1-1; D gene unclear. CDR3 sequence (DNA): TGTGCCAGCAGCTTAGAGGTAGTAGGGCGGAGTAACACTGAAGCTTTCTTT. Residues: CASSLEVVGRSNTEAFF.